Reported below is one TCR beta chain. The antigen it recognizes is unknown. No base-level quality is on record; no much larger clone is a single base apart. This specimen comes from a study of Ad26.COV2.S vaccination and SARS-CoV-2 variants (dated by TCRdb to the early 2020s). In the study overall: Donors in the vaccine arm were drawn from COV1001, a multicentre, randomized, double-blind, placebo-controlled phase I-IIa trial testing Ad26.COV2.S in healthy adults. Ad26.COV2.S was given intramuscularly at 5x10^10 or 1x10^11 viral particles, as a single shot or as two shots 56 days apart. TCRbeta repertoire sequencing was used to assess the specificity and breadth of SARS-CoV-2-reactive T cell receptors after Ad26.COV2.S vaccination. The TCR-sequenced set comprised around 30 samples: around 20 Ad26.COV2.S vaccine recipients, 5 placebo recipients and 8 SARS-CoV-2 convalescent individuals. Trial participants were randomized into five groups of five, in which low-dose or high-dose Ad26.COV2.S was given once or twice, or placebo was given on both occasions. Throughout the experiments and outcome assessment, investigators stayed blinded to trial group allocation.

Per the publication, the treatment or condition label means: about 20 received Ad26.COV2.S at low or high dose, single or two shots; 5 received placebo; per-sample allocation not given. For vaccine and placebo recipients, repertoires were sequenced using samples collected on day 63 after the first injection. Cohort 1b enrolled roughly 25 adults aged 18-55 years at a single site in Boston, USA, between 29 July and 7 August 2020. As a vaccine, Ad26.COV2.S was a replication-incompetent adenovirus type 26 vector that expressed a prefusion-stabilized SARS-CoV-2 spike protein derived from the original Wuhan strain. Overall study results and their limits: It was noted by the authors that total T cell responses may have been underestimated by the TCR breadth and depth analyses. Comparing responses between vaccine doses or regimens was not something the study was powered to do. Ad26.COV2.S recipients had higher spike-specific TCR breadth than placebo recipients (P = 0.0014). Substantial breadth of spike-specific CD8+ and CD4+ T cell responses was reported after vaccination. Comparable non-spike TCR breadth was observed between vaccine and placebo recipients, consistent with only spike being contained in the vaccine.

TCRbeta CDR3 regions were sequenced with the immunoSEQ Assay. After extraction, genomic DNA underwent amplification by bias-controlled multiplex PCR, followed by high-throughput sequencing. The paper's processing steps were these. To quantify the absolute abundance of every unique TCRbeta CDR3 region, sequences were collapsed and filtered. T cell fraction was estimated by normalizing TCRbeta template counts to usable DNA, with usable DNA measured through amplification of reference genes found in all nucleated cells. Repertoire TCRs were annotated as SARS-CoV-2-specific when V gene, CDR3 amino acid sequence and J gene were exactly matched to a known reactive TCR set. The reference SARS-CoV-2 TCR set was obtained from MIRA and was filtered for enrichment in COVID-19-positive ImmuneCODE repertoires, whereby public or cross-reactive TCRs were removed. Using the MIRA antigens, annotated TCRs were further analysed by specific ORF or by position within an ORF. Depth was the summed frequency of annotated unique rearrangements, while breadth was defined as annotated unique rearrangements over total unique productive rearrangements. Two-sided Wilcoxon rank-sum tests were applied when comparing TCR breadth between groups. This is the immuneACCESS table as TCRdb keeps it, with only in-frame sequences that have V and J called. A part of the clones is gone; compared with another copy, unresolved V genes explain less than half, and the rest is unexplained. For V, J and clone size, that table is used; D and trimming come from the DNA. This sample lists around 400,000 clones; around 90% were detected once. The ten largest make up 9% to 15% of the sample.

V and J lose 0 bases and 7 bases, and a span of 8 bases separates them. Reading from cysteine to phenylalanine, the CDR3 counts 14 amino acids. Of all the DNA, just the CDR3 is kept, 42 bases in frame from base 1. Looking up the germline V gene yields CDR1 SGDLS and CDR2 YYNGEE. Sample: peripheral blood, taken in a trial of Ad26.COV2.S vaccine versus placebo. The rearrangement joined TRBV9 to TRBJ1-6; the D gene cannot be named for sure. The source of this sequence is a person aged 18-65 years who received the Ad26.COV2.S COVID-19 vaccine or a placebo. The CDR3 is CASSVATENSPLHF. The nucleotide sequence reads TGTGCCAGCAGCGTAGCTACAGAAAATTCACCCCTCCACTTT.